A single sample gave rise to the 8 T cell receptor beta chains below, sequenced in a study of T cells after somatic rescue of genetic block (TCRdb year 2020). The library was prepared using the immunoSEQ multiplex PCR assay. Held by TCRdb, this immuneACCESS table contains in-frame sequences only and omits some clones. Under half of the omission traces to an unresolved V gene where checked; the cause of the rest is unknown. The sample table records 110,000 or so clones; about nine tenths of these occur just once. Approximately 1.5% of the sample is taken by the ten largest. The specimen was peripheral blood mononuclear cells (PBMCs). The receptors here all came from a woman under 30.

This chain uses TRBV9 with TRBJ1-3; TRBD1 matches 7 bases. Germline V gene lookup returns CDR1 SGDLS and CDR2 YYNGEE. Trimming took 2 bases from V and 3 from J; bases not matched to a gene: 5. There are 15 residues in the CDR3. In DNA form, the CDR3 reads TGTGCCAGCAGCGTCCTAGGGGGCATTGGAAACACCATATATTTT. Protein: CASSVLGGIGNTIYF.

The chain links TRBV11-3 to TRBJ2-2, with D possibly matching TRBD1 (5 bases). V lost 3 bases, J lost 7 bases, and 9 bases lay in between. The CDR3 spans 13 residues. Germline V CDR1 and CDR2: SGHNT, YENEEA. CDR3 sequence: CASSFPGNGELFF. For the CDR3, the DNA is TGTGCCAGCAGCTTCCCAGGGAACGGGGAGCTGTTTTTT.

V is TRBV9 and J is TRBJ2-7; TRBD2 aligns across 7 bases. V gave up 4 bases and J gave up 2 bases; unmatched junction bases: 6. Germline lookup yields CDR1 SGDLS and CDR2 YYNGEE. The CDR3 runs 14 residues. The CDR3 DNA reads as TGTGCCAGCAGCCCCGGGCTAGCGGCCTACGAGCAGTACTTC. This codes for CASSPGLAAYEQYF. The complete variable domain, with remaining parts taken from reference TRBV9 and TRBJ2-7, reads DSGVTQTPKHLITATGQRVTLRCSPRSGDLSVYWYQQSLDQGLQFLIQYYNGEERAKGNILERFSAQQFPDLHSELNLSSLELGDSALYFCASSPGLAAYEQYFGPGTRLTVT.

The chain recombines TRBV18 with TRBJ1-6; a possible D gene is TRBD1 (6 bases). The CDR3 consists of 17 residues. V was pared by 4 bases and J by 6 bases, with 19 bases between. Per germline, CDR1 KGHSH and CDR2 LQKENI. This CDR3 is CASSLQRTGKFNSPLHF. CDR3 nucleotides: TGTGCCAGCTCACTTCAACGCACAGGGAAGTTTAATTCACCCCTCCACTTT.

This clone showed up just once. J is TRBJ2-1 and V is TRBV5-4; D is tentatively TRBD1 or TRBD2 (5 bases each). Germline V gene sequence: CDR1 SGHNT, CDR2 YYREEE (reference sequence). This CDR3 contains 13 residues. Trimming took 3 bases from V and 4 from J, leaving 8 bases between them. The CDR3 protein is CASSWDGYNEQFF. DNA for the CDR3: TGTGCCAGCAGCTGGGACGGGTACAATGAGCAGTTCTTC.

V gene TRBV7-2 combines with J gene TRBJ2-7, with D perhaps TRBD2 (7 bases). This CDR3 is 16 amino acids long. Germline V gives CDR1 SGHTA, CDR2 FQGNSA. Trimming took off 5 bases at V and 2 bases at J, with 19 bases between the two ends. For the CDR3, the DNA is TGTGCCAGCAGCGTATCGAAGCGGGGACATCCCTACGAGCAGTACTTC. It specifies CASSVSKRGHPYEQYF.

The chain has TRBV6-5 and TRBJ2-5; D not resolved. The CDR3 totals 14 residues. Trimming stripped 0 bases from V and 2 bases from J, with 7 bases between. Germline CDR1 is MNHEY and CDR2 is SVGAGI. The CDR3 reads CASSYSRIQETQYF. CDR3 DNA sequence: TGTGCCAGCAGTTACTCCCGTATTCAAGAGACCCAGTACTTC.

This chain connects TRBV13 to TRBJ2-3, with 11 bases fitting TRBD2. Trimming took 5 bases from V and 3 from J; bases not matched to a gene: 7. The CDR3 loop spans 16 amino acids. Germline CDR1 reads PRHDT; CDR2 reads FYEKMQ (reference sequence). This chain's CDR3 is CASSNRGLAETDTQYF. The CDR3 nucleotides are TGTGCCAGCAGCAACCGGGGACTAGCGGAGACAGATACGCAGTATTTT. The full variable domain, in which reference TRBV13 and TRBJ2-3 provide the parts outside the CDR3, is AAGVIQSPRHLIKEKRETATLKCYPIPRHDTVYWYQQGPGQDPQFLISFYEKMQSDKGSIPDRFSAQQFSDYHSELNMSSLELGDSALYFCASSNRGLAETDTQYFGPGTRLTVL.